The source of this T cell receptor (beta chain) is a study of cytomegalovirus exposure and HLA in healthy donors (dated by TCRdb to about 2017). The study in broad terms: According to an earlier analysis of around 600 of the donors, about 179 million T cells yielded roughly 110 million unique TCR beta sequences and approximately 280 Gb of sequence data. Roughly 320 gigabases of sequencing data and about 92 million unique TCR sequences made up an early release that covered about 640 HLA-typed donors. The genetic ancestry cluster associated with self-reported Caucasian donors included around four fifths of the roughly 400 genotyped donors. The study aimed to test whether cataloging public T cell receptors could reveal signatures of past pathogen exposure. The study profiled the T cell repertoires of under 850 subjects by immunosequencing and related them to cytomegalovirus serostatus. Along with the roughly 700-subject first cohort, a separate validation cohort of about 110 different subjects was used. The study combined high-throughput TCR immunosequencing, statistical association of individual TCRs with disease status, and machine learning to predict cytomegalovirus infection status. A later analysis re-examined previously published TCR beta repertoires from hundreds of donors and added high-resolution HLA genotyping to investigate patterns of TCR occurrence. Rather than drawing on any new phenotypic data, the later analysis identified candidate immune exposures from TCR beta sequences and the way those sequences occurred across donors. To decide whether each TCR beta V gene segment behaved as functional or pseudogenic, an earlier analysis of 587 of the donors relied on high-throughput TCR beta sequencing. Donor age, sex, ethnicity and CMV serostatus were compiled together with the repertoire data. A later genetic analysis used genome-wide SNP genotypes for about 65% of the 666 donors, treating that subset as a discovery cohort. Every repertoire in the discovery cohort had been generated on one and the same sequencing platform. HLA typing covered class I and class II loci at four-digit resolution. The number of donors typed differed by locus, with roughly 629-640 for A, B, C, DRB1 and DQB1, 522 for DQA1, about 610 for DPA1, and about 450 for DPB1. Roughly 5 DR-DQ haplotypes were handled as single units for association and clustering because linkage in the cohort was strong. Among 350 to 400 genotyped donors of the cohort, an average of 235,054 unique TCR beta nucleotide sequences were sequenced per donor, around 20% of them non-productive. Overall results and qualifications from the work: It was suggested by the authors that the approach could potentially be generalized to other disease states and immunological phenotypes. Because HLA typing was missing for some donors at each locus, association tests included only the typed subset. The only immune exposure information available for the cohort was CMV serostatus. In this cohort, only TCR beta chains were sequenced, and detectable features were limited by the absence of alpha or paired-chain data. Most CMV-associated TCR beta chains appeared to be HLA-restricted in a later analysis, and the HLA associations seemed to be driven largely by CMV exposure. In a later genetic analysis, fewer N-insertions in productive TCRs were reported among donors in an Asian-associated ancestry cluster than the roughly 700-donor mean. The classifier was reported to diagnose cytomegalovirus status with high specificity and sensitivity in both the original and validation cohorts. A cluster of highly shared sequence variants was judged likely to be a technical artifact of the sequencing pipeline. V-gene and J-gene trimming of TCR beta chains was associated with a missense DCLRE1C variant in a later genetic analysis, and the association was replicated in an independent cohort. Sequencing depth was assumed to be roughly uniform across donors in the presence/absence analyses, though that assumption may not hold. A further reported finding was that TCR beta sequences accurately predicted the HLA-A and HLA-B alleles for most subjects in the first cohort. Most TCR sequences were observed very rarely across donors, whereas some public TCRs were present in many individuals. According to a later analysis, TCR association rates differed among HLA loci, with DRB1 alleles showing the most associated TCRs and HLA-C alleles showing the fewest. In an earlier analysis of approximately 590 of the donors, most TCR beta V segments appeared in productive rearrangements about 90% or about 30% of the time, broadly matching IMGT annotations. Correlated functional status among segregating V segments might reflect linkage disequilibrium, but an unknown experimental factor could not be ruled out. The 87-base-pair reads could not distinguish some IMGT-functional V segments, including TRBV6-2 and TRBV6-3, so those segments were excluded. Compared with equally common non-associated chains, HLA-associated TCR beta chains in a later analysis were more clonally expanded and had lower generation probabilities. Strong co-occurrence of HLA alleles, especially DR and DQ, made assigning TCR associations to individual alleles difficult. In vitro tests confirmed that three of the cytomegalovirus-associated TCR beta chains recognize cytomegalovirus antigens. In a later analysis, several top co-occurrence clusters were reported to appear linked to parvovirus B19, influenza, CMV and Epstein-Barr virus. Because counts were too low, roughly 18 rarely observed V segments, including chromosome 9 orphons, were left out of the earlier analysis of 587 of the donors. The study gave a list of around 170 TCR beta chains associated with cytomegalovirus. At a false discovery rate of 0.05, a later analysis linked around 15,000 TCR beta sequences to specific HLA alleles.

From V the trimming removes 3 bases and from J it removes 6 bases, while the gene matches leave 10 bases of the junction unaccounted for. According to the germline V gene, CDR1 reads SNHLY and CDR2 reads FYNNEI. Spanning cysteine to phenylalanine, the CDR3 consists of 16 amino acids. Kept here is only the CDR3 DNA, which spans 48 bases and is read in frame from base 1. Details on this clone: Which antigen it targets is not known. Base qualities are missing; no much larger clone stands one base away.

In total, 630 or so healthy bone marrow donors made up the cohort. At the time of sampling, all cohort members were nominally healthy, though unrecorded immune exposures were likely present. The donor was CMV seropositive and was included in the group of 270 or so seropositive cohort members. A peripheral blood sample was provided by each donor, and peripheral blood mononuclear cells were used for TCR beta sequencing. The Qiagen DNeasy Blood Extraction Kit was used to extract genomic DNA from the blood cell samples. Library preparation was by the immunoSEQ multiplex PCR assay. For the multiplex PCR, a mixture combining 60 forward primers for TCR Vbeta segments and 13 reverse primers for TCR Jbeta segments was used. The CDR3 region of rearranged TCR beta genes was amplified from genomic DNA with a multiplex PCR assay. Amplified TCR beta libraries were sequenced as 87-base-pair reads on the Illumina HiSeq System. Regarding the original processing steps: A later analysis counted some 74 million unique TCR beta chains across the 550 to 750 repertoires, and approximately 11 million of these chains were shared by at least two donors. Raw reads were error-corrected and collapsed into unique sequences by a nearest-neighbor algorithm in which closely related sequences were merged to remove PCR and sequencing errors. CDR3 sequences were aligned to IMGT reference sequences to assign V, D and J gene segments. For a sequence to be retained, at least a six-nucleotide match to both a V gene segment and a J gene segment was required. A rearrangement counted as productive if the CDR3 had no stop codons and remained in frame with V and J, and every other rearrangement counted as non-productive. CDR3 was defined by IMGT convention, running from the second conserved V-encoded cysteine to the conserved J-encoded phenylalanine. The earlier analysis of 500 to 750 of the donors excluded any sequence lacking an unambiguous match to a single V gene segment. In an earlier analysis of approximately 500 of the donors, a V segment was called functional when productive rearrangements were above 56.7%, and segregating when the standard deviation between donors exceeded 5%. A statistical classification framework was built to diagnose cytomegalovirus status from the catalog of TCR beta chain sequences. V and J gene assignment, in a later analysis, came from comparing TCR nucleotide sequences with IMGT/GENE-DB human TR gene sequences. The TCRdist pipeline was used in a later analysis to assign CDR3 sequences and most-parsimonious VDJ recombination scenarios. In a later analysis, every TCR beta chain was defined by the combination of its CDR3 amino acid sequence and its V-gene family, and reads without a unique V-gene family were dropped. To address suspected cross-contamination and a sequencing artifact, a later analysis removed around 590 highly shared, low-generation-probability nucleotide sequences. In a later analysis, a clonal expansion index for each public chain was calculated from normalized within-repertoire ranks of inferred template counts. A later analysis computed generation probabilities with a VDJ recombination model fitted to out-of-frame rearrangements, and checked the results against IGoR. In a later analysis, hypergeometric tests were used to score TCR-TCR, TCR-HLA and TCR-CMV co-occurrence, with a repertoire-size bias correction applied to TCR pairs. A later analysis estimated false discovery rates by permuting HLA or CMV assignments 20 times. In a later analysis, co-occurring TCRs were grouped using DBSCAN, and TCRdist sequence similarity was added for clustering within HLA-allele-positive subsets. For co-occurrence clustering, repertoires with fewer than 30,000 or more than 120,000 public chains were excluded, along with roughly 5 repertoires with anomalous nucleotide sharing. Sourced from immuneACCESS, this table was stored by TCRdb with only in-frame sequences that have V and J called. A share of the clones is absent; for the studies checked, an unresolved V gene accounts for under half, and the remainder has no known explanation. The V and J calls and clone size are taken from that table; D and trimming were inferred from the DNA. The sample records about 200,000 clones, around 82% of which are singletons. Over 12% of the sample lies in the top ten.

The source material was PBMCs. The chain is made from TRBV2 and TRBJ2-3, with 9 bases matching TRBD1. The sequence came from a woman aged 30 to 39 in good health and CMV-seropositive. The CDR3 protein sequence reads: CASSDSGGTGRDTQYF. The sequenced DNA: TGTGCCAGCAGTGATTCGGGTGGGACAGGGCGTGATACGCAGTATTTT.